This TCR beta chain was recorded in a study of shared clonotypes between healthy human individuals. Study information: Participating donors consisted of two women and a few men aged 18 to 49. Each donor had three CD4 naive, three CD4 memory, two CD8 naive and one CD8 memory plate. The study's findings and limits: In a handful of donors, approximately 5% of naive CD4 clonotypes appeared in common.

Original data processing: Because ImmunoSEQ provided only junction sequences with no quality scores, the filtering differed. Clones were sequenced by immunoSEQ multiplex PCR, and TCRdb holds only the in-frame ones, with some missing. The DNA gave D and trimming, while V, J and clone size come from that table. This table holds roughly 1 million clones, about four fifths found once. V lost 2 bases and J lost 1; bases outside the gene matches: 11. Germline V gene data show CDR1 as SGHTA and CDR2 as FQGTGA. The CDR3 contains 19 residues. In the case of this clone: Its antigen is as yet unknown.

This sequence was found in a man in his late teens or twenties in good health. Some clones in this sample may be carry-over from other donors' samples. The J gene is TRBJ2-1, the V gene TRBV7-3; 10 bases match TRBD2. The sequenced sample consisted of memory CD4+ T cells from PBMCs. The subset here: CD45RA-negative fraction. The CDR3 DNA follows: TGTGCCAGCAGCTTAGGGTTAGCGGGAGGCCAAAGATCCTACAATGAGCAGTTCTTC. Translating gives CASSLGLAGGQRSYNEQFF.